This T cell receptor beta chain was found in a study of Tregs in tolerant kidney transplant recipients. Germline values: CDR1 SGDLS, CDR2 YYNGEE. V was trimmed by 0 bases and J by 0 bases, leaving 10 bases between them. CDR3 length: 16 amino acids. Clones were sequenced by immunoSEQ multiplex PCR, and TCRdb holds only the in-frame ones, with some missing. The table includes over 85,000 clones, 93% detected once. This chain uses TRBV9 with TRBJ1-3; a possible D gene is TRBD1 (5 bases). This TCR derives from a human donor who received a combined kidney and bone marrow transplant. Sequenced here: CD4+ T cells from blood, sampled before the transplant. The CDR3 region has the DNA TGTGCCAGCAGCGTAGAGGGGCTGAGCTCTGGAAACACCATATATTTT. This gives the protein CASSVEGLSSGNTIYF.